Below are 23 T cell receptor beta chains sequenced from a single sample in a study of early T cells in non-severe SARS-CoV-2 infection. TCRdb passed the 5' RACE reads through MiXCR, listing each CDR3 protein once. Among about 35,000 distinct CDR3 sequences listed, about 6% were seen once. Material: whole blood. These receptors were taken from an adult who was a healthcare worker with PCR-confirmed SARS-CoV-2 infection or an uninfected control (not recorded which).

This clonotype came up many times. The chain employs TRBV12-3 or TRBV12-4 and TRBJ2-7, with 12 bases lining up with TRBD2. The J segment lost 3 bases and the V segment lost 6 bases, leaving 9 bases of the junction unmatched. The length of the CDR3 is 16 residues. As DNA, the CDR3 is TGTGCCAGCAGCCCTCGACTAGCGGGGGAGCGCTACGAGCAGTACTTC. Translated: CASSPRLAGERYEQYF.

This clonotype was counted a few times. The rearrangement joins TRBV24-1 to TRBJ2-5, with D perhaps TRBD1 (6 bases). Germline V gene data show CDR1 as KGHDR and CDR2 as SFDVKD. V was trimmed by 1 base and J by 5 bases, leaving 13 bases between them. The CDR3 contains 15 residues. In DNA, the CDR3 is TGTGCCACCAGTGATTTTCGTCAGGGGTTGGAGACCCAGTACTTC. It specifies CATSDFRQGLETQYF.

The sample holds many counts of this clonotype. The CDR3 sequence: CSADWGDTQYF. CDR3 DNA sequence: TGCAGTGCTGACTGGGGAGATACGCAGTATTTT. The V gene is TRBV20-1, the J gene TRBJ2-3; D is ambiguous. CDR1 and CDR2 from the germline V gene are DFQATT and SNEGSKA (reference sequence). The V gene lost 5 bases and the J gene lost 5 bases, with 8 bases spanning the gap. This CDR3 has 11 residues.

Many counts were recorded for this clonotype. This rearrangement joins TRBV5-1 to TRBJ2-7, with D uncertain. Germline-derived CDR1 and CDR2 are SGHRS and YFSETQ. This CDR3 has 11 amino acids. V was pared by 5 bases and J by 4 bases, with 7 bases between. The CDR3 DNA is TGCGCCAGCAGGTTCGAGTACGAGCAGTACTTC. It encodes CASRFEYEQYF.

The sample holds many counts of this clonotype. This chain uses TRBV5-1 with TRBJ2-2; D possibly corresponds to TRBD2 (6 bases). The CDR3 extends over 14 amino acids. From germline, CDR1 is SGHRS and CDR2 YFSETQ. V lost 5 bases and J 1 base, leaving 9 bases between the germline ends. CDR3 coding DNA: TGCGCCAGCAGGGAGGGGCAGAACACCGGGGAGCTGTTTTTT. It yields the protein CASREGQNTGELFF.

This clonotype was seen ten or more times. This chain links TRBV6-7 with TRBJ2-1, with 9 bases aligning to TRBD2. TRBV6-7 is an ORF; its function is uncertain. V lost 4 bases and J lost 0; bases outside the gene matches: 10. The CDR3 spans 18 residues. The CDR3 sequence is CASSFQRTSESSYNEQFF. CDR3 nucleotides: TGTGCCAGCAGTTTCCAGCGGACTAGCGAGAGCTCCTACAATGAGCAGTTCTTC.

This clonotype has ten or more counts. The J gene is TRBJ2-7, the V gene TRBV20-1; 8 bases line up with TRBD2. V shed 7 bases, J shed 2 bases, and the junction held 10 bases outside the gene matches. Germline values: CDR1 DFQATT, CDR2 SNEGSKA (reference sequence). This CDR3 comprises 14 residues. The CDR3 DNA reads TGCAGTGGAATGGAGAGCGGGGGAACCTACGAGCAGTACTTC. Translation gives CSGMESGGTYEQYF.

This clonotype came up many times. The chain uses TRBV7-9 and TRBJ2-7; no firm D call. Trimming removed 8 bases from V and 1 base from J, with 9 bases in between. This CDR3 has 12 amino acids. The germline V gene has CDR1 SEHNR and CDR2 FQNEAQ (reference sequence). The CDR3 DNA sequence: TGTGCCAGCGGCCCGGATTCCTACGAGCAGTACTTC. Protein: CASGPDSYEQYF.

The V call is TRBV20-1, the J call TRBJ2-5; TRBD2 is a possible D gene (6 bases). CDR1 and CDR2 from the germline V gene are DFQATT and SNEGSKA (reference sequence). Trimming took off 0 bases at V and 6 bases at J, with 20 bases between the two ends. The CDR3 contains 16 residues. The CDR3 sequence is CSARDPRSGALKTQYF. The CDR3 coding sequence is TGCAGTGCTAGAGATCCACGGTCGGGAGCCTTGAAGACCCAGTACTTC.

This clonotype was observed many times. The J gene is TRBJ1-4, the V gene TRBV12-3 or TRBV12-4; D uncertain. The CDR3 is made up of 12 amino acids. V gave up 5 bases and J gave up 10 bases, with 11 bases separating them. The CDR3 reads CASSQQWTKLFF. The CDR3 region has the DNA TGTGCCAGCAGTCAACAGTGGACAAAACTGTTTTTT.

Relative to its sample, this clonotype is medium-sized (0.01 to 0.1%). The chain recombines TRBV20-1 with TRBJ2-2; D ambiguous. Germline V gene data show CDR1 as DFQATT and CDR2 as SNEGSKA (reference sequence). The CDR3 totals 13 residues. The germline V and J ends were trimmed by 0 bases and 8 bases, with 10 bases remaining between them. The CDR3, as DNA: TGCAGTGCTAGAGAAGGGCTAGGAGGGGAGCTGTTTTTT. This codes for CSAREGLGGELFF.

This clonotype was detected ten times or more. The chain carries TRBV29-1 and TRBJ2-2; 10 bases are a match to TRBD2. The length of the CDR3 is 15 residues. Per the germline V gene, CDR1 is SQVTM and CDR2 is ANQGSEA. The V gene end was trimmed by 6 bases and the J gene end by 5 bases; junction bases not matched to a gene: 9. This CDR3 reads CSVSLAGVSTGELFF. The CDR3 DNA is TGCAGCGTCAGTCTAGCGGGAGTTAGTACCGGGGAGCTGTTTTTT.

This clonotype was counted many times. The V gene is TRBV20-1, the J gene TRBJ2-2; no clear D. The CDR3 covers 15 residues. CDR1 is DFQATT and CDR2 is SNEGSKA in the germline V gene (reference sequence). With 6 bases removed from V and 0 bases from J, the gap between germline ends came to 14 bases. CDR3 in amino acids: CSARSSAANTGELFF. The DNA for the CDR3 is TGCAGTGCGCGCTCGTCGGCCGCGAACACCGGGGAGCTGTTTTTT.

This clonotype has ten or more counts. In DNA form, the CDR3 reads TGTGCCAGCACTTTCCGTACAGATACGCAGTATTTT. Its translation: CASTFRTDTQYF. This rearrangement joins TRBV2 to TRBJ2-3; D is ambiguous. Germline assignment: CDR1 SNHLY and CDR2 FYNNEI. Trimming pared 7 bases from V and 3 bases from J, leaving 8 bases between. The CDR3 consists of 12 residues.

The chain is built from TRBV3-1 and TRBJ2-1; weak D call: TRBD1 (5 bases). CDR3 length equals 13 residues. CDR1 is LGHDT and CDR2 is YNNKEL in the germline V gene (reference sequence). Trimming pared 3 bases from V and 9 bases from J, leaving 12 bases between. The CDR3 is CASSQTQGVEQFF. DNA for the CDR3: TGTGCCAGCAGCCAGACTCAGGGTGTTGAGCAGTTCTTC.

In this sample, this clonotype is medium-sized. The rearrangement uses TRBV6-4 and TRBJ2-3; 9 bases are shared with TRBD1. Germline-derived CDR1 and CDR2 are MRHNA and SNTAGT. The CDR3 is made up of 14 amino acids. The V gene end was trimmed by 4 bases and the J gene end by 1 base; junction bases not matched to a gene: 0. CDR3: CASSGTGGTDTQYF. CDR3 in DNA: TGTGCCAGCAGTGGGACAGGGGGCACAGATACGCAGTATTTT.

The sample holds a few counts of this clonotype. The chain employs TRBV29-1 and TRBJ2-7, with D perhaps matching TRBD2 (5 bases). Germline CDR1 SQVTM, CDR2 ANQGSEA. V dropped 0 bases and J dropped 1 base, with 16 bases sitting between them. The CDR3 runs 16 residues. CDR3 DNA sequence: TGCAGCGTTGAAGAGGTTGAGGGTCCCTTATCCTACGAGCAGTACTTC. This gives the protein CSVEEVEGPLSYEQYF.

V is TRBV4-1 and J is TRBJ2-5, with D perhaps TRBD2 (6 bases). This CDR3 is 16 amino acids long. CDR1 is MGHRA, CDR2 YSYEKL, per germline. V lost 8 bases and J 5 bases, leaving 24 bases between the germline ends. CDR3 in DNA: TGCGCCAGCGGGGTCCCGAACCTACTACGGGGGGAGACCCAGTACTTC. It is translated as CASGVPNLLRGETQYF.

This clonotype was found a few times. The chain couples TRBV7-9 to TRBJ2-1, with 9 bases identical to TRBD2. Trimming cost V 6 bases and J 3 bases; bases outside gene matches: 6. The length of the CDR3 is 15 residues. The germline V gene encodes CDR1 SEHNR and CDR2 FQNEAQ (reference sequence). CDR3 region: CASRPTSGRYNEQFF. Here the CDR3 DNA reads TGTGCCAGCAGGCCCACTAGCGGGCGCTACAATGAGCAGTTCTTC.

CDR3 DNA sequence: TGTGCCTGGAGAAGGGAAATGAACACTGAAGCTTTCTTT. It yields the protein CAWRREMNTEAFF. The V and J genes are TRBV30 and TRBJ1-1; the D is unclear. Per germline, CDR1 GTSNPN and CDR2 SVGIG (reference sequence). Trimming pared 3 bases from V and 0 bases from J, leaving 8 bases between. This CDR3 has 13 residues.

This clonotype occurred many times. The V call is TRBV11-2, the J call TRBJ2-1; 7 nucleotides align to TRBD1. J gave up 6 bases and V 0 bases, and 5 bases lay outside the gene matches. Germline CDR1 reads SGHAT; CDR2 reads FQNNGV. The CDR3 contains 15 residues. CDR3 in DNA: TGTGCCAGCAGCTTAGATCCAGGGGGTGGCAATGAGCAGTTCTTC. This sequence encodes CASSLDPGGGNEQFF.

This clonotype was observed a handful of times. The CDR3 spells CSASRDRDGVTEFF. CDR3 nucleotide sequence: TGCAGTGCTAGCCGGGACAGGGATGGAGTTACAGAGTTCTTC. The rearrangement links TRBV20-1 to TRBJ2-1, with 9 positions matching TRBD1. The length of the CDR3 is 14 residues. Germline CDR1 DFQATT, CDR2 SNEGSKA (reference sequence). Trimming removed 3 bases from V and 14 bases from J; junction bases left unmatched: 14.

This clonotype was counted many times. The J gene is TRBJ2-1, the V gene TRBV18; D possibly corresponds to TRBD1 (6 bases). CDR1 is KGHSH, CDR2 LQKENI, per germline. The V gene lost 6 bases and the J gene lost 0 bases, with 15 bases spanning the gap. The CDR3 contains 16 residues. The CDR3 sequence is CASSPQGFLSYNEQFF. CDR3 nucleotide sequence: TGTGCCAGCTCCCCTCAGGGGTTTCTCTCCTACAATGAGCAGTTCTTC.